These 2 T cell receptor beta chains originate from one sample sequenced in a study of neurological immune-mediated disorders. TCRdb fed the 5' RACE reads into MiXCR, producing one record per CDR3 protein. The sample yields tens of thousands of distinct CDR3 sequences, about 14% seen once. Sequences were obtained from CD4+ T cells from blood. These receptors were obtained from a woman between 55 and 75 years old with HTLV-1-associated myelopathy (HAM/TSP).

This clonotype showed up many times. The CDR3 region has the DNA TGCGCCAGCAGACCGGAGGGTGGCGCCTACGAGCAGTACTTC. Residues: CASRPEGGAYEQYF. This chain connects TRBV5-1 to TRBJ2-7, with D perhaps matching TRBD2 (6 bases). The V and J ends lost 5 bases and 2 bases respectively, with 14 bases between them. This CDR3 region has 14 residues. Germline V CDR1 and CDR2: SGHRS, YFSETQ.

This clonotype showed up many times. CDR3 sequence (DNA): TGTGCCAGCAGCCAAGATACAGGACGACTCTACAATGAGCAGTTCTTC. It encodes CASSQDTGRLYNEQFF. The chain employs TRBV3-1 and TRBJ2-1; D might be TRBD1 (5 bases). The CDR3 contains 16 residues. The germline V and J ends were trimmed by 0 bases and 3 bases, with 12 bases remaining between them. Germline CDR1 reads LGHDT; CDR2 reads YNNKEL (reference sequence).